These 4 T cell receptor beta chains came from one sample sequenced in a study of siplizumab effects on memory and regulatory T cells. The table came from immunoSEQ multiplex PCR; TCRdb's copy has only in-frame clones and leaves some out. The sample shows about 91,000 clones, approximately 96% of them seen only once. The specimen was naive CD4+ T cells sorted from blood. Receptors were obtained from a human donor in good health.

The rearrangement joins TRBV11-2 to TRBJ1-2, with 7 bases matching TRBD1. The CDR3 is 13 residues long. CDR1 and CDR2 (germline): SGHAT, FQNNGV. With V trimmed by 5 bases and J by 2 bases, 2 bases remained unmatched. The CDR3 loop reads CASSPGQNYGYTF. For the CDR3, the DNA is TGTGCCAGCAGCCCGGGACAGAACTATGGCTACACCTTC. Based on the CDR3 plus reference TRBV11-2 and TRBJ1-2, the full variable domain is EAGVAQSPRYKIIEKRQSVAFWCNPISGHATLYWYQQILGQGPKLLIQFQNNGVVDDSQLPKDRFSAERLKGVDSTLKIQPAKLEDSAVYLCASSPGQNYGYTFGSGTRLTVV.

This clone was detected only once. This chain uses TRBV11-3 with TRBJ2-2; the D is unclear. Trimming pared 0 bases from V and 7 bases from J, leaving 9 bases between. Germline values: CDR1 SGHNT, CDR2 YENEEA. This CDR3 has 14 residues. The CDR3 spells CASSLDGNSGELFF. For the CDR3, the DNA is TGTGCCAGCAGCTTAGACGGTAATAGCGGGGAGCTGTTTTTT.

This clone appeared once. The chain links TRBV28 to TRBJ2-3, with 9 bases fitting TRBD1. The V gene end was trimmed by 4 bases and the J gene end by 2 bases; junction bases not matched to a gene: 19. The CDR3 length is 20 residues. Looked up from germline, CDR1 is MDHEN and CDR2 is SYDVKM. DNA of the CDR3: TGTGCCAGCAGTTCACTTCTGGGACAGGGAAGAGGGAGTTACACAGATACGCAGTATTTT. Translated, it gives CASSSLLGQGRGSYTDTQYF.

The chain employs TRBV18 and TRBJ1-4; TRBD1 matches 8 bases. The CDR3 length is 15 residues. CDR1 is KGHSH, CDR2 LQKENI, per germline. V lost 3 bases and J lost 6; bases outside the gene matches: 6. The CDR3 DNA follows: TGTGCCAGCTCACCCCAACAGGGGGGTGATGAAAAACTGTTTTTT. This translates into CASSPQQGGDEKLFF.